One sample yielded the 26 T cell receptor beta chains listed below, sequenced in a study of vaccination and CD4 T cells after COVID-19. Treatment of the sample: roughly 11-day PBMC culture with coronavirus spike peptide pools or control peptides (ViraFEST assay). These TCRs' antigens remain unknown. Cultured CD4+ T cells had their DNA profiled by the Oncomine TCR Beta short-read assay. TCRdb itself ran the PCR reads through MiXCR, one entry per CDR3 protein. The data contain 13,000 to 15,000 distinct CDR3 sequences, around two fifths of them seen just once; the ten biggest clones take up around a sixth. Sequenced material: cultured CD4+ T cells from blood. These receptors were obtained from a human donor with COVID-19.

The chain couples TRBV5-1 to TRBJ2-3; 8 bases align to TRBD2. The junction had 10 bases not matched to a gene; V was cut back by 4 bases and J by 6 bases. The germline CDR1 and CDR2 sequences are SGHRS and YFSETQ. The CDR3 contains 15 residues. The CDR3 DNA reads TGCGCCAGCAGCGGGCGGGGGGCCGGCGGGGATACGCAGTATTTT. Amino acids: CASSGRGAGGDTQYF.

V gene TRBV7-6 combines with J gene TRBJ1-1; D is uncertain. This CDR3 has 15 residues. Between the trimmed V and J ends, which lost 1 base and 2 bases, there was a span of 11 bases. The germline CDR1 and CDR2 sequences are SGHVS and FNYEAQ. The CDR3 spells CASSLGSRFNTEAFF. The CDR3 region has the DNA TGTGCCAGCAGCTTAGGCAGTAGGTTTAACACTGAAGCTTTCTTT.

This clonotype appeared a single time. As DNA, the CDR3 is TGTGCCTGGACAGGGTTCTCCTACGAGCAGTACTTC. Its translation is CAWTGFSYEQYF. This chain joins TRBV30 and TRBJ2-7, with D perhaps TRBD1 (5 bases). V was pared by 4 bases and J by 0 bases, with 7 bases between. Germline assignment: CDR1 GTSNPN and CDR2 SVGIG (reference sequence). The CDR3 runs 12 residues.

This chain links TRBV7-9 with TRBJ2-1; 13 bases line up with TRBD2. Germline trimming cut 11 bases from V and 8 bases from J; bases unmatched to any gene: 3. This CDR3 has 12 residues. Germline CDR1 is SEHNR and CDR2 is FQNEAQ (reference sequence). CDR3 amino acids: CAGTSGVDEQFF. DNA of the CDR3: TGTGCCGGGACTAGCGGGGTTGATGAGCAGTTCTTC.

A few counts support this clonotype. The V gene is TRBV20-1, the J gene TRBJ2-2; D unresolved. The ends were cut back, 4 bases at V and 2 bases at J, with 14 bases in the middle. Germline assignment: CDR1 DFQATT and CDR2 SNEGSKA (reference sequence). The CDR3 has 15 residues. CDR3 loop: CSAKVSALNTGELFF. As DNA, the CDR3 is TGCAGTGCTAAGGTGTCAGCTCTTAACACCGGGGAGCTGTTTTTT.

This clonotype was counted only a few times. The chain uses TRBV7-2 and TRBJ1-5; a possible D gene is TRBD1 (6 bases). V lost 6 bases and J 0 bases, leaving 12 bases between the germline ends. The CDR3 has 15 amino acids. In germline, CDR1 is SGHTA, CDR2 FQGNSA. CDR3 in DNA: TGTGCCAGCAGACCTTCAGGGGCTAGCAATCAGCCCCAGCATTTT. It specifies CASRPSGASNQPQHF.

This clonotype was seen only a few times. This chain uses TRBV20-1 with TRBJ1-2, with 7 bases fitting TRBD1. The CDR3 loop spans 12 amino acids. Trimming removed 2 bases from V and 8 bases from J; junction bases left unmatched: 5. In germline, CDR1 is DFQATT, CDR2 SNEGSKA (reference sequence). Here the CDR3 reads CSARTTGIGYTF. For the CDR3, the DNA is TGCAGTGCTAGAACGACAGGGATCGGCTACACCTTC.

There are a few counts of this clonotype. V usage is TRBV27 and J usage is TRBJ1-1, with 7 bases identical to TRBD1. The V gene end was trimmed by 3 bases and the J gene end by 3 bases; junction bases not matched to a gene: 10. The CDR3 runs to 16 residues. Germline values: CDR1 MNHEY, CDR2 SMNVEV (reference sequence). The CDR3 DNA sequence: TGTGCCAGCAGTTTCTTCTCGCAGGGGGTGGACACTGAAGCTTTCTTT. Translating gives CASSFFSQGVDTEAFF.

This clonotype was counted only a few times. The rearrangement uses TRBV19 and TRBJ2-7; D is unresolved. The CDR3 is 12 amino acids. The V gene's germline CDR1 is LNHDA and CDR2 SQIVND (reference sequence). Trimming left V 0 bases short and J 4 bases short, with 4 bases between. CDR3 amino acids: CASSIDEYEQYF. CDR3 DNA: TGTGCCAGTAGTATAGATGAGTACGAGCAGTACTTC.

In DNA form, the CDR3 reads TGTGCCAGTCGGGGGGGGGGCGGCAATCAGCCCCAGCATTTT. This codes for CASRGGGGNQPQHF. The chain couples TRBV6-1 to TRBJ1-5; perhaps TRBD1 as D (6 bases). Germline CDR1 is MNHNS and CDR2 is SASEGT. The CDR3 contains 14 residues. Trimming pared 9 bases from V and 2 bases from J, leaving 14 bases between.

The rearrangement uses TRBV6-1 and TRBJ1-5; perhaps TRBD1 as D (6 bases). Trimming cost V 5 bases and J 9 bases, with 11 bases left between them. The germline V gene encodes CDR1 MNHNS and CDR2 SASEGT. This CDR3 comprises 12 residues. CDR3 residues: CASSQKQGPQHF. CDR3 coding DNA: TGTGCCAGCAGTCAGAAACAGGGGCCCCAGCATTTT.

The chain uses TRBV28 and TRBJ1-6; D possibly corresponds to TRBD1 (5 bases). This CDR3 is 15 amino acids long. V shed 1 base and J shed 14 bases, with 18 bases lying between them. Germline-derived CDR1 and CDR2 are MDHEN and SYDVKM. The CDR3 spells CASSLSRAGKGSLHF. In DNA form, the CDR3 reads TGTGCCAGCAGTTTATCCAGGGCCGGCAAGGGGTCCCTCCACTTT.

This clonotype has a handful of counts. The chain is built from TRBV10-1 and TRBJ2-7; 12 bases map to TRBD2. Germline CDR1 is WNHNN and CDR2 is SYGVQD (reference sequence). Trimming at V came to 2 bases and at J to 5 bases, leaving 7 bases not matched to a gene. This CDR3 is 16 amino acids long. The DNA of the CDR3 is TGCGCCAGCAGTGAGAACCTAGCGGGGGGGCCCGACGAGCAGTACTTC. This translates into CASSENLAGGPDEQYF.

The chain links TRBV15 to TRBJ2-7; D not certain. Germline CDR1 and CDR2: LNHNV and YYDKDF (reference sequence). The CDR3 contains 15 residues. The germline V and J ends were trimmed by 1 base and 5 bases, with 15 bases remaining between them. Written as DNA, the CDR3 is TGTGCCACCAGCAGAGGTACTGGGTCTGGGGACGAGCAGTACTTC. This sequence encodes CATSRGTGSGDEQYF.

This chain connects TRBV20-1 to TRBJ2-3; 8 bases align to TRBD1. The CDR3 is 14 residues long. Germline CDR1 reads DFQATT; CDR2 reads SNEGSKA (reference sequence). V shed 6 bases and J 5 bases; nucleotides not matched to a gene: 10. CDR3 loop: CSAGSRGRGDTQYF. As DNA, the CDR3 is TGCAGTGCAGGGAGCAGGGGGCGCGGAGATACGCAGTATTTT.

To note about this clonotype: The junction departs from the called germline gene at one end, perhaps through a read error. This rearrangement joins TRBV28 to TRBJ1-2; D not resolved. This CDR3 region has 12 residues. Germline V gene sequence: CDR1 MDHEN, CDR2 SYDVKM. CDR3 region: CASDGRAYGYTF. CDR3 DNA sequence: TGCGCCTCGGACGGCCGAGCCTATGGCTACACCTTC.

The rearrangement joins TRBV20-1 to TRBJ1-2; D might be TRBD1 (6 bases). This CDR3 region has 13 residues. Germline V CDR1 and CDR2: DFQATT, SNEGSKA (reference sequence). Trimming cost V 4 bases and J 0 bases, with 9 bases left between them. CDR3 DNA sequence: TGCAGTGCTATGGACAGCTCTAACTATGGCTACACCTTC. This sequence encodes CSAMDSSNYGYTF.

The chain couples TRBV5-1 to TRBJ1-1; D remains unclear. This CDR3 has 15 residues. Germline V gene lookup returns CDR1 SGHRS and CDR2 YFSETQ. Between the trimmed V and J ends, which lost 0 bases and 0 bases, there was a span of 9 bases. The CDR3 is CASSLGAVMNTEAFF. The CDR3 coding sequence is TGCGCCAGCAGCTTGGGGGCAGTCATGAACACTGAAGCTTTCTTT.

This clonotype was seen only a few times. The genes are TRBV20-1 and TRBJ1-1; no definite D call. The length of the CDR3 is 15 residues. The V gene's germline CDR1 is DFQATT and CDR2 SNEGSKA (reference sequence). Trimming shortened V by 3 bases and J by 5 bases, and 19 bases separated the two germline ends. The CDR3 DNA reads as TGCAGTGCTAGCGAACCGGGCGTTTGGGGTACTGAAGCTTTCTTT. Amino acid sequence: CSASEPGVWGTEAFF.

V and J are TRBV7-3 and TRBJ1-6; 8 bases agree with TRBD1. This CDR3 has 15 amino acids. Germline V CDR1 and CDR2: SGHTA, FQGTGA. V gave up 5 bases and J gave up 10 bases; unmatched junction bases: 10. Here the CDR3 reads CASSTGQGVESPLHF. The CDR3 bases are TGTGCCAGCAGCACCGGACAGGGCGTTGAATCACCCCTCCACTTT. The full variable domain, its missing parts supplied by reference TRBV7-3 and TRBJ1-6, is GAGVSQTPSNKVTEKGKYVELRCDPISGHTALYWYRQSLGQGPEFLIYFQGTGAADDSGLPNDRFFAVRPEGSVSTLKIQRTERGDSAVYLCASSTGQGVESPLHFGNGTRLTVT.

The chain has TRBV15 and TRBJ2-4, with D unresolved. V lost 0 bases to trimming and J lost 3 bases, with 0 bases between them. The CDR3 totals 12 residues. Germline lookup yields CDR1 LNHNV and CDR2 YYDKDF (reference sequence). The CDR3 DNA reads as TGTGCCACCAGCAGAGACAAAAACATTCAGTACTTC. Protein product: CATSRDKNIQYF.

This clonotype is a singleton in its sample. The chain combines TRBV12-3 or TRBV12-4 with TRBJ1-1; perhaps TRBD1 as D (5 bases). The CDR3 totals 14 residues. Trimming removed 2 bases at V and 3 bases at J, with 10 bases between. CDR3 protein: CASSLRFRDTEAFF. CDR3 bases: TGTGCCAGCAGTTTAAGATTCAGGGACACTGAAGCTTTCTTT.

This clonotype showed up just a few times. The chain links TRBV7-8 to TRBJ2-1; no definite D call. The germline V gene encodes CDR1 SGHVS and CDR2 FQNEAQ. V was cut by 5 bases and J by 9 bases, with 8 bases left in between. The CDR3 loop spans 11 amino acids. CDR3 DNA sequence: TGTGCCAGCAGCCTCCCCGGTGAGCAGTTCTTC. Residues: CASSLPGEQFF.

The CDR3 sequence: CASSPLSGTSTGELFF. The CDR3 DNA follows: TGCGCCAGCAGCCCCCTTTCCGGGACTAGCACCGGGGAGCTGTTTTTT. V and J are TRBV5-1 and TRBJ2-2; 8 nucleotides match TRBD2. The germline V gene encodes CDR1 SGHRS and CDR2 YFSETQ. The length of the CDR3 is 16 residues. Unmatched junction bases numbered 9, after V lost 4 bases and J lost 4 bases.

With respect to this clonotype: Mismatch with germline at one junction end may stem from a read error. V and J are TRBV11-3 and TRBJ2-7, with D tentatively TRBD1 or TRBD2 (5 bases each). Germline V gives CDR1 SGHNT, CDR2 YENEEA. The CDR3 consists of 14 residues. CDR3 residues: CASRPGTGPSEQYF. Written as DNA, the CDR3 is TGCGCCAGCAGGCCAGGGACCGGCCCGAGCGAGCAGTACTTC.

The sample holds a few counts of this clonotype. The CDR3 loop reads CASSATAGVVNTIYF. CDR3 in DNA: TGTGCCAGCAGTGCGACAGCCGGAGTGGTAAACACCATATATTTT. This sequence joins TRBV6-1 and TRBJ1-3; tentative D call: TRBD1 (5 bases). In germline, CDR1 is MNHNS, CDR2 SASEGT. Deletions cut 4 bases from V and 6 bases from J, with 16 bases between. There are 15 residues in the CDR3.